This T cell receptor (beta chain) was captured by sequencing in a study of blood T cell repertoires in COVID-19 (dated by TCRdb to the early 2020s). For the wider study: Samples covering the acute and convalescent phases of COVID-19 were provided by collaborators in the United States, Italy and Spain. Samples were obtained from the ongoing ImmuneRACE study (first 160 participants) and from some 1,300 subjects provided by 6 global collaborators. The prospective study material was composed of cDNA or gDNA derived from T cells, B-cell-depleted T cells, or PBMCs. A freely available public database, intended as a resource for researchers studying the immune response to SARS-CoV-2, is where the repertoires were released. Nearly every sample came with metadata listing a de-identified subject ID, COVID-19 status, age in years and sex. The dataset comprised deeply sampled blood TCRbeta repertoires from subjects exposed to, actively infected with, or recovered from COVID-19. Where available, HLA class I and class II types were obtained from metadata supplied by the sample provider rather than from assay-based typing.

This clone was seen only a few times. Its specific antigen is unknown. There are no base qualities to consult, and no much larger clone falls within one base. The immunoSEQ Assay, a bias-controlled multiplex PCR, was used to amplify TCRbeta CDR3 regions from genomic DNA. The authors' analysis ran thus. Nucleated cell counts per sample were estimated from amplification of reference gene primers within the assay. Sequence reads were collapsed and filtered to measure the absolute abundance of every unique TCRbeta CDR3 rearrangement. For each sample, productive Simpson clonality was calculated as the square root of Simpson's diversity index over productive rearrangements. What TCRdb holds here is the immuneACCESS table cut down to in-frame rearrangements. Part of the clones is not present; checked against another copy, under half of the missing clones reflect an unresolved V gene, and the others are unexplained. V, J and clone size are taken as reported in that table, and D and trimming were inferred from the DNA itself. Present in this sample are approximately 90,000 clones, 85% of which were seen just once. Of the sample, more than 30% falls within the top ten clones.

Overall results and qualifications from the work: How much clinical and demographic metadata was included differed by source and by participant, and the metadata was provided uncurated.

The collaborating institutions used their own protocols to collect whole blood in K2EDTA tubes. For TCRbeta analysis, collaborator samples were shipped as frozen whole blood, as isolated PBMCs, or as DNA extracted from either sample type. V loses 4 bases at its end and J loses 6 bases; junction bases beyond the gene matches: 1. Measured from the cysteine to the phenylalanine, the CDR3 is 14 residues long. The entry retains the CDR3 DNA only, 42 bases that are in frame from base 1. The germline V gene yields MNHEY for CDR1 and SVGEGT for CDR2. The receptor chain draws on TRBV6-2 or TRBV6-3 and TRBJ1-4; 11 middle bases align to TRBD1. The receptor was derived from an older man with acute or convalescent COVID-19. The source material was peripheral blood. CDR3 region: CASSLGQGDEKLFF. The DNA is TGTGCCAGCAGTTTGGGACAGGGGGATGAAAAACTGTTTTTT.